This TCR beta chain originates from a study of blood T cell repertoires in COVID-19 (dated by TCRdb to 2018 to 2021). Some background on the complete study: Collaborator samples came from the United States, Italy and Spain and covered acute and convalescent phases of COVID-19. The prospective study material was composed of cDNA or gDNA derived from T cells, B-cell-depleted T cells, or PBMCs. Subjects who had been exposed to COVID-19, were actively infected with it, or had recovered from it provided the deeply sampled blood TCRbeta repertoires that made up the dataset. The repertoires were released in a freely available public database meant as a resource for research on the immune response to SARS-CoV-2. Samples were obtained from the ongoing ImmuneRACE study (first 160 participants) and from 1,000 to 1,500 subjects provided by 6 global collaborators. Nearly every sample came with metadata listing a de-identified subject ID, COVID-19 status, age in years and sex. Where HLA class I and class II types were available, the types were taken from metadata supplied by the sample provider, not from assay-based typing.

TCRbeta CDR3 regions were amplified from genomic DNA using the immunoSEQ Assay, a bias-controlled multiplex PCR. Per the original workflow: The number of nucleated cells in each sample was estimated by amplification of reference gene primers within the assay. To quantify the absolute abundance of each unique TCRbeta CDR3 rearrangement, sequence reads were collapsed and filtered. For each sample, productive Simpson clonality was calculated by taking the square root of Simpson's diversity index across productive rearrangements. What TCRdb holds here is the immuneACCESS table cut down to in-frame rearrangements. Part of the clones is not present; checked against another copy, under half of the missing clones reflect an unresolved V gene, and the others are unexplained. V and J calls and clone size are as listed in that table; D and trimming were resolved from the DNA. Recorded for this sample are 50,000 to 75,000 clones; about 94% of them occurred a single time. About 3% of the sample comes from the top ten.

Collaborating institutions collected whole blood in K2EDTA tubes following their own protocols. Collaborator samples were shipped for TCRbeta analysis as frozen whole blood, isolated PBMCs, or DNA extracted from either sample type. V was cut back by 6 bases and J by 5 bases, leaving a gap of 9 bases between them. Looking up the germline V gene yields CDR1 MDHEN and CDR2 SYDVKM. From its cysteine to its phenylalanine, the CDR3 spans 12 amino acids. Kept here is only the CDR3 DNA, which spans 36 bases and is read in frame from base 1. Broad study findings and their caveats: The quantity of clinical and demographic metadata differed by source and by participant and was supplied without curation.

This clone showed up just once. It has no known antigen specificity. Base qualities are missing; no much larger clone stands one base away. The chain is made from TRBV28 and TRBJ2-3; the D gene cannot be resolved reliably. The clonotype was recovered from a man aged 65-85 years with active COVID-19. The sequencing sample was made of peripheral blood. The DNA sequence is as follows: TGTGCCAGCAGACCAAGACTAGATACGCAGTATTTT. Its amino acids are CASRPRLDTQYF.